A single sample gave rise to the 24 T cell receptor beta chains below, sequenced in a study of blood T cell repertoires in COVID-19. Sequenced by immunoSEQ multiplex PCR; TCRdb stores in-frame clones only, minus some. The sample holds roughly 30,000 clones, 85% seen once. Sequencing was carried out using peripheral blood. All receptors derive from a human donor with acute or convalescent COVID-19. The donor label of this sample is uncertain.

The CDR3 protein is CASSPAGYGYTF. The CDR3 bases are TGTGCCAGCTCACCTGCAGGGTATGGCTACACCTTC. The V and J genes are TRBV18 and TRBJ1-2; the D gene is possibly TRBD1 (5 bases). Trimming shortened V by 3 bases and J by 5 bases, and 7 bases separated the two germline ends. The CDR3 sequence is 12 residues long. Germline V gene data show CDR1 as KGHSH and CDR2 as LQKENI.

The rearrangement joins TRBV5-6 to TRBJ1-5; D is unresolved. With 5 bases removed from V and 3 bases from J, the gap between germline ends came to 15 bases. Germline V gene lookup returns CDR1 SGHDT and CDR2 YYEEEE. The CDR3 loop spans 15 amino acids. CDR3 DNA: TGTGCCAGCAGTTCCGGGGTCCATCCCAATCAGCCCCAGCATTTT. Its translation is CASSSGVHPNQPQHF.

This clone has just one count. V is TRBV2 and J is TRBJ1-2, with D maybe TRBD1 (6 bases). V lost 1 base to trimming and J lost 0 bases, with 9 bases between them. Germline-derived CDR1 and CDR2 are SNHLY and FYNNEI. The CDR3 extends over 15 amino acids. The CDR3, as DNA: TGTGCCAGCAGTGAAGAGGGGGGGTCTAACTATGGCTACACCTTC. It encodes CASSEEGGSNYGYTF.

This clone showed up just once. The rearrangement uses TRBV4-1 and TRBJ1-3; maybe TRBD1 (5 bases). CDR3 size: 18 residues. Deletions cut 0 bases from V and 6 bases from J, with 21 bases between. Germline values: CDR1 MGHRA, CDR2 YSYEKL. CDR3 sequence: CASSQDASGGLSVNTIYF. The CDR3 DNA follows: TGCGCCAGCAGCCAAGACGCCAGCGGGGGTCTAAGCGTAAACACCATATATTTT.

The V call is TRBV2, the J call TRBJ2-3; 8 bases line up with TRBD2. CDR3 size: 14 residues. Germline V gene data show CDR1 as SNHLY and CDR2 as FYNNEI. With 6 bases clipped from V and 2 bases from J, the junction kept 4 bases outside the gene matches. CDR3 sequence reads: CASRTSGPTDTQYF. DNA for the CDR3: TGTGCCAGCAGAACTAGCGGTCCCACAGATACGCAGTATTTT.

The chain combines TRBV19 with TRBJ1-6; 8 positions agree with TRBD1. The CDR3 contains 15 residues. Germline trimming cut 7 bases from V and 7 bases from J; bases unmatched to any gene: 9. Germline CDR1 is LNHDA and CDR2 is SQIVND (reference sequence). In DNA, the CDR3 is TGTGCCAGTACCGGCGACAGGGGAATGAATTCACCCCTCCACTTT. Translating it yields CASTGDRGMNSPLHF.

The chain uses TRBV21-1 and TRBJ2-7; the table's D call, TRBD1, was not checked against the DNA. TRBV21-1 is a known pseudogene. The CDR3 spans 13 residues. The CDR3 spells CAIPGQGIYEQYF. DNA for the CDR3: TGTGCCATCCCGGGACAGGGGATCTACGAGCAGTACTTC.

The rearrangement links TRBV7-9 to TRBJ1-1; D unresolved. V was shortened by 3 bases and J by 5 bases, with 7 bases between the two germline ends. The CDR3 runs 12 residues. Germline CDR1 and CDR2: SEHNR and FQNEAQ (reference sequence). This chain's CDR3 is CASSLPQTEAFF. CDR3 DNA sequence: TGTGCCAGCAGCTTGCCCCAGACTGAAGCTTTCTTT. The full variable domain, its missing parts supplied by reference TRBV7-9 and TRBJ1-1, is DTGVSQNPRHKITKRGQNVTFRCDPISEHNRLYWYRQTLGQGPEFLTYFQNEAQLEKSRLLSDRFSAERPKGSFSTLEIQRTEQGDSAMYLCASSLPQTEAFFGQGTRLTVV.

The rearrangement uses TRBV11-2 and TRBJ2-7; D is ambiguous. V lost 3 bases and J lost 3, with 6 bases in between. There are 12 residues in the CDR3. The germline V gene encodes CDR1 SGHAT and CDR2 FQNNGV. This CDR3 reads CASSFESYEQYF. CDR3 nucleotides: TGTGCCAGCAGCTTTGAGAGCTACGAGCAGTACTTC.

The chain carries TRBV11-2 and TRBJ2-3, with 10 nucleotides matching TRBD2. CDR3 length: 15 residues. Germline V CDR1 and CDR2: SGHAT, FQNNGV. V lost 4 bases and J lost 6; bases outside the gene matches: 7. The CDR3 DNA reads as TGTGCCAGCAGCTCAATTAGCGGGGGGTGGGATACGCAGTATTTT. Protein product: CASSSISGGWDTQYF.

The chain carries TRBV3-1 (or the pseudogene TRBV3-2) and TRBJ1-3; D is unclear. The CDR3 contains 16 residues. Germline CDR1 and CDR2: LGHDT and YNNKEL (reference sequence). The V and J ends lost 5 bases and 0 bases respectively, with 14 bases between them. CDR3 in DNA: TGTGCCAGCAGCAAAGGAACTATCGTCTCTGGAAACACCATATATTTT. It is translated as CASSKGTIVSGNTIYF.

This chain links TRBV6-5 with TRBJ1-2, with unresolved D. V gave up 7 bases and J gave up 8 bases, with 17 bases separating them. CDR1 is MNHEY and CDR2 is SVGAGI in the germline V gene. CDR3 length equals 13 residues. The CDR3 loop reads CASTSMGVGGYTF. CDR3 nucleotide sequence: TGTGCCAGCACCTCTATGGGCGTCGGAGGCTACACCTTC.

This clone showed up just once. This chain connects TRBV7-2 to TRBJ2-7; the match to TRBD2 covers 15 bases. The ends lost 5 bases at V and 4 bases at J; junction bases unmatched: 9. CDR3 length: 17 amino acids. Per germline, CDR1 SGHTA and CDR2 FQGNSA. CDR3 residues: CASSPAPGLAGGYEQYF. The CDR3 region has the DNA TGTGCCAGCAGCCCAGCCCCCGGACTAGCGGGAGGGTACGAGCAGTACTTC.

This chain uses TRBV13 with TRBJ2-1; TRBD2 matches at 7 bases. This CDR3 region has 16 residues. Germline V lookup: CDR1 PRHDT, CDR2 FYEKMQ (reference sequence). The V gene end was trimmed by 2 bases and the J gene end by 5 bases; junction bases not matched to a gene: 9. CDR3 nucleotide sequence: TGTGCCAGCAGCTTACTGTCGGGAGGTGGTAACAATGAGCAGTTCTTC. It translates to CASSLLSGGGNNEQFF.

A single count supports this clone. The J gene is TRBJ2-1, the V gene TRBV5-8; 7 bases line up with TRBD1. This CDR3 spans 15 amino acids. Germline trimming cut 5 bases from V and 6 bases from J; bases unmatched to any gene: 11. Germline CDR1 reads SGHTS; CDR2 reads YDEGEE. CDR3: CASRETGSRFNEQFF. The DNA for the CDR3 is TGTGCCAGCAGGGAGACAGGGAGCCGATTCAATGAGCAGTTCTTC.

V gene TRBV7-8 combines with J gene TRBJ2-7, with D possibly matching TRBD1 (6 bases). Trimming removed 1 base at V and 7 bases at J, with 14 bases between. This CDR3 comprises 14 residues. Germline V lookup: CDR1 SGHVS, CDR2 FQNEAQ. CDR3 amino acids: CASSLGLGGGEQYF. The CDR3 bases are TGTGCCAGCAGCTTAGGGCTAGGGGGTGGGGAGCAGTACTTC.

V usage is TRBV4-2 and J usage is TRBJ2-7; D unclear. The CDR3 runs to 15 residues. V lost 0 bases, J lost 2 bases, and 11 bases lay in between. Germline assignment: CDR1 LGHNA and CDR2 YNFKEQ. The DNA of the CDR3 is TGTGCCAGCAGCCAAGATCTGAACGCAGCCTACGAGCAGTACTTC. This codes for CASSQDLNAAYEQYF.

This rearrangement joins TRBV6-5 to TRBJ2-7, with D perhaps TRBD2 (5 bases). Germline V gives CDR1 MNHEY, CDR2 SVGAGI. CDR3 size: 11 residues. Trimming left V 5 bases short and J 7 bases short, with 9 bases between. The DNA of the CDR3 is TGTGCCAGCAGTACACCGGGGGAGCAGTACTTC. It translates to CASSTPGEQYF.

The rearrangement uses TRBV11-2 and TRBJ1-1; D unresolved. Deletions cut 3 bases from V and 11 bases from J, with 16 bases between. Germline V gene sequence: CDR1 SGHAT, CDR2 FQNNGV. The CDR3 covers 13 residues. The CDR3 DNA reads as TGTGCCAGCAGCTTGAACACGGCGGGTATGGCTTTCTTT. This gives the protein CASSLNTAGMAFF.

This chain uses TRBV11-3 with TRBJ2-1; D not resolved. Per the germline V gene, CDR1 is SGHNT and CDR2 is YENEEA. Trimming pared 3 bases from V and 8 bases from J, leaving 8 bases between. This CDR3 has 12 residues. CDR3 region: CASSFQLYEQFF. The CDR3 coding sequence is TGTGCCAGCAGCTTTCAGTTGTATGAGCAGTTCTTC.

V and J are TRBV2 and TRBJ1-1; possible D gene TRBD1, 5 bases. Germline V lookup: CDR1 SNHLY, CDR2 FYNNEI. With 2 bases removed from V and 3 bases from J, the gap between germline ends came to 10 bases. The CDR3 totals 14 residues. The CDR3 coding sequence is TGTGCCAGCAGTGAACTGGGGCTGTACACTGAAGCTTTCTTT. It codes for CASSELGLYTEAFF.

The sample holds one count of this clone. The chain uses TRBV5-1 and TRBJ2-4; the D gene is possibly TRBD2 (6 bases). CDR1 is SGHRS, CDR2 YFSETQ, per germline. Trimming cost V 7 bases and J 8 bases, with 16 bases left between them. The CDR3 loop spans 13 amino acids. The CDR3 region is CASAPGSSDIQYF. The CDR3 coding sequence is TGCGCCAGCGCCCCGGGGTCTAGCGACATTCAGTACTTC.

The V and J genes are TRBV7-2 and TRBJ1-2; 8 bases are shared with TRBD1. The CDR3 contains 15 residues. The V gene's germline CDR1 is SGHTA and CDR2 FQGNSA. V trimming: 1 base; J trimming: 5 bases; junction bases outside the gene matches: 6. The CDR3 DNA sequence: TGTGCCAGCAGCTTAGAAGGGACAGGTTTATATGGCTACACCTTC. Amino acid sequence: CASSLEGTGLYGYTF. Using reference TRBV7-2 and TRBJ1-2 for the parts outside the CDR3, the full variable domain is GAGVSQSPSNKVTEKGKDVELRCDPISGHTALYWYRQSLGQGLEFLIYFQGNSAPDKSGLPSDRFSAERTGGSVSTLTIQRTQQEDSAVYLCASSLEGTGLYGYTFGSGTRLTVV.

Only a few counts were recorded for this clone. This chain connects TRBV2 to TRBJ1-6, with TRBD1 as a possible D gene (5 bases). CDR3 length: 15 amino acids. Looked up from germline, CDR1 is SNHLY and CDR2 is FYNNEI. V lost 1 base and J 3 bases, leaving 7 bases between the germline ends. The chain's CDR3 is CASSEGQGYNSPLHF. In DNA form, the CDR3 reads TGTGCCAGCAGTGAAGGCCAGGGCTATAATTCACCCCTCCACTTT.